The present T cell receptor (beta chain) was sequenced within a study of OX40 agonist ivuxolimab in advanced cancers. Germline V gene lookup returns CDR1 SGHNT and CDR2 YYREEE (reference sequence). With V trimmed by 4 bases and J by 2 bases, 6 bases remained unmatched. This CDR3 is 15 amino acids long. Clones were read by immunoSEQ multiplex PCR, and TCRdb kept only the in-frame ones, dropping some. Of roughly 90,000 clones in the sample, roughly 90% were seen once. This chain joins TRBV5-4 and TRBJ2-1; 7 bases match TRBD1. This receptor was obtained from an adult with an advanced solid tumor such as melanoma, head and neck, liver or kidney cancer. The material was CD4+ or CD8+ T cells sorted from blood, obtained in a trial of the OX40 agonist ivuxolimab. CDR3 in DNA: TGTGCCAGCAGCCCAACAGGGGACACCTACAATGAGCAGTTCTTC. Translation: CASSPTGDTYNEQFF.